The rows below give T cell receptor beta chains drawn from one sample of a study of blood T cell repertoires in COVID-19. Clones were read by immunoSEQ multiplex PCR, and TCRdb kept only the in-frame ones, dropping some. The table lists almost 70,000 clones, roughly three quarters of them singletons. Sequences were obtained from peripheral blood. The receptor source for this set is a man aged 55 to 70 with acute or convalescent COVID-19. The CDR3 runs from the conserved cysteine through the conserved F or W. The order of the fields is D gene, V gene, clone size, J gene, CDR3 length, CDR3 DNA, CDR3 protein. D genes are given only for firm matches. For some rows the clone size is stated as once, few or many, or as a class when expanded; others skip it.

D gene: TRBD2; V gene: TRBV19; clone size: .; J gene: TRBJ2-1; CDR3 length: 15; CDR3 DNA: TGTGCCAGTAGTACCCGGACTAGCGGGTTCAATGAGCAGTTCTTC; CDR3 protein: CASSTRTSGFNEQFF
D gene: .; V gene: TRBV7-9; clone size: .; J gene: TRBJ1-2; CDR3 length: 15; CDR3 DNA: TGTGCCAGCAGCACACCACAGATATCTAACTATGGCTACACCTTC; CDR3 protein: CASSTPQISNYGYTF
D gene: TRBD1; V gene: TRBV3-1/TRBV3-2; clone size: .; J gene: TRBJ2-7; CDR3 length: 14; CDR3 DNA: TGTGCCAGCAGCCTATCCGGGACAGGCTACGAGCAGTACTTC; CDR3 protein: CASSLSGTGYEQYF
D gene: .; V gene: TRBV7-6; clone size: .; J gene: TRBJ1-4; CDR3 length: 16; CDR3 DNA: TGTGCCAGCAGCGCCAGACAGCCTGCAACTAATGAAAAACTGTTTTTT; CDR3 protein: CASSARQPATNEKLFF
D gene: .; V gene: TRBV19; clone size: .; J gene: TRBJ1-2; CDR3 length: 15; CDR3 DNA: TGTGCCAGTAGTATCGTTCAAGGGGGGGAGTATGGCTACACCTTC; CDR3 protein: CASSIVQGGEYGYTF
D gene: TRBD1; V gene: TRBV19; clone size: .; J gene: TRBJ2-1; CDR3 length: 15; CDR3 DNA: TGTGCCAGTAGTATCACCGGGACAGGTGGTATTGAGCAGTTCTTC; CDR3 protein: CASSITGTGGIEQFF
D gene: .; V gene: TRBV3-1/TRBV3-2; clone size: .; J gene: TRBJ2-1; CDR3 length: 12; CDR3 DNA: TGTGCCAGCAGCCCTAGTTATCGTGAGCAGTTCTTC; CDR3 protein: CASSPSYREQFF
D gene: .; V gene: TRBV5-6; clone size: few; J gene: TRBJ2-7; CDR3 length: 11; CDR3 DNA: TGTGCCAGCAGCCGGGCCTACGAGCAGTACTTC; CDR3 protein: CASSRAYEQYF
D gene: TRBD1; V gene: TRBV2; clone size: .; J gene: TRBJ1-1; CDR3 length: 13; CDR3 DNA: TGTGCCAGCAGTGGATGGGACAGTACTGAAGCTTTCTTT; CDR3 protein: CASSGWDSTEAFF
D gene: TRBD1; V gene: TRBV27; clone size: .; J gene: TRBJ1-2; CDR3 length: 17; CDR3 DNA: TGTGCCAGCAGTCCTCACAGGGGGGGTCGGGGTAACTATGGCTACACCTTC; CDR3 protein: CASSPHRGGRGNYGYTF
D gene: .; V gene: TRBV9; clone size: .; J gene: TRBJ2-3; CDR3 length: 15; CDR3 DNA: TGTGCCAGCAGCGTAGGTCCAGCGGACACAGATACGCAGTATTTT; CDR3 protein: CASSVGPADTDTQYF
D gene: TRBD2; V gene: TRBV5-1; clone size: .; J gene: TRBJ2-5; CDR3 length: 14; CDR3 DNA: TGCGCCAGCAGTTTAGCGGGGACCCAAGAGACCCAGTACTTC; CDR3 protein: CASSLAGTQETQYF
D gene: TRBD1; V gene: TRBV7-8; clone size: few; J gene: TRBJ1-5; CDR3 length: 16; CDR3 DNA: TGTGCCAGCAGCTTAGTTCAGGGGGAGATCAATCAGCCCCAGCATTTT; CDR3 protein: CASSLVQGEINQPQHF